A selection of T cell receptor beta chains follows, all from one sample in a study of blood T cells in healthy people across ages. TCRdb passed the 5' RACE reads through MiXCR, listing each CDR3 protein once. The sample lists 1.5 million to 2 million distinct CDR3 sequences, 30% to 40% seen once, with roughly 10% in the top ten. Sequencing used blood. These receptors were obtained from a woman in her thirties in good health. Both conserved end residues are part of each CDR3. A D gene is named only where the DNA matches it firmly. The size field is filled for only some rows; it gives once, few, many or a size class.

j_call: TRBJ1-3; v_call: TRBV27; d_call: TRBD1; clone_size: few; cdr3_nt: TGTGCCAGCAGTCCGGGGACAGTCTCTGGAAACACCATATATTTT; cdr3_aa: CASSPGTVSGNTIYF
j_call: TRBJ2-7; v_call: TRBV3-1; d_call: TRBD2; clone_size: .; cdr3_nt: TGTGCCAGCAGCCAAGATCTAGGGCTAGCGGGTGGTTACGAGCAGTACTTC; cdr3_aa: CASSQDLGLAGGYEQYF
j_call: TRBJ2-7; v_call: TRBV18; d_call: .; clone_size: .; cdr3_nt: TGTGCCAGCTCACCAGGGCGACAGAGCGAGCAGTACTTC; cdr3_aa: CASSPGRQSEQYF
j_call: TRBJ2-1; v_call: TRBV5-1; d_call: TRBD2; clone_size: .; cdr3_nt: TGCGCCAGCAGCTTGGTTGGGAGGGCTCTGGATGAGCAGTTCTTC; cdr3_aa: CASSLVGRALDEQFF
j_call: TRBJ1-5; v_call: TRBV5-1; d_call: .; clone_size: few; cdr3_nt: TGCGCCAGCAGCCTTACGGCCCCCCGAAGGGATAGCAATCAGCCCCAGCATTTT; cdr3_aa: CASSLTAPRRDSNQPQHF
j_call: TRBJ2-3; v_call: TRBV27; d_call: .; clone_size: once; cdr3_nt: TGTGCCAGCGGCCACTCTAGCACAGATACGCAGTATTTT; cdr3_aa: CASGHSSTDTQYF
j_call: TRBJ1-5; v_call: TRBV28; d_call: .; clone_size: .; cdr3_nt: TGTGCCAGCAGTTCGGGACCCCGCAATCAGCCCCAGCATTTT; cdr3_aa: CASSSGPRNQPQHF
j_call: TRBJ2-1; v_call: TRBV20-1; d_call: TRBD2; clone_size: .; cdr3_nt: TGCAGTGCTATCCCGGGACTAGCGGTGTTCTTC; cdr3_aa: CSAIPGLAVFF
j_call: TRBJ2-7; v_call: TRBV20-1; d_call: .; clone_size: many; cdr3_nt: TGCAGTGCAGAGCCCGGAGACTCGAAATCCTACGAGCAGTACTTC; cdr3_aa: CSAEPGDSKSYEQYF
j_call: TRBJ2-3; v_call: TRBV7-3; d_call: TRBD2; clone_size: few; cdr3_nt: TGTGCCAGCAGCTTAATGGGACTAGCGGGAGAGCGCACAGATACGCAGTATTTT; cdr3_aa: CASSLMGLAGERTDTQYF
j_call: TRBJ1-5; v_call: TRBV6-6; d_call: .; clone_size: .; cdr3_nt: TGTGCCAGCAGTTACTCGGATCCTGGCAATCAGCCCCAGCATTTT; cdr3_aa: CASSYSDPGNQPQHF
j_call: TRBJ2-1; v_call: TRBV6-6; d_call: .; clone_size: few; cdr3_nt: TGTGCCAGCAGTTACTCGAGGTCGGGGGCCGATGAGCAGTTCTTC; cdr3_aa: CASSYSRSGADEQFF
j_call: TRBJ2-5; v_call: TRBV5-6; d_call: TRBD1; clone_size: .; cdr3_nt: TGTGCCAGCAGCCTCTCGACAGGGGTTGAGACCCAGTACTTC; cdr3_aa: CASSLSTGVETQYF
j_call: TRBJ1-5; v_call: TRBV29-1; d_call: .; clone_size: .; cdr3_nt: TGCAGCGTTGCCAGGGACGCCAATCAGCCCCAGCATTTT; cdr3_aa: CSVARDANQPQHF
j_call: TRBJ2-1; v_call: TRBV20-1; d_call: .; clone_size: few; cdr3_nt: TGCAGTGCCGCCCGCGGCCCTATCAATGAGCAGTTCTTC; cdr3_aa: CSAARGPINEQFF
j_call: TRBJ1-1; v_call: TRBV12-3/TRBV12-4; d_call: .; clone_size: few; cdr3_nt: TGTGCCAGCAGTTTAATACGAAGGGGCGAAGCTTTCTTT; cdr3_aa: CASSLIRRGEAFF
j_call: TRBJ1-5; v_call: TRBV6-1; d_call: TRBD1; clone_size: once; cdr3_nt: TGTGCCAGCAGTGGTATGACAGGGGGTCAGCCCCAGCATTTT; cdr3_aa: CASSGMTGGQPQHF
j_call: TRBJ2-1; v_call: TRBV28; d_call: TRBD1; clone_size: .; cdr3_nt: TGTGCCAGCAGCCCCTGGGACAGGGGGTATTACAATGAGCAGTTCTTC; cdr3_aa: CASSPWDRGYYNEQFF
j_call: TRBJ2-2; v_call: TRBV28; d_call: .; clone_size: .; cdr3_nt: TGTGCCAGCATTGGAGGAGGGTGGACCGGGGAGCTGTTTTTT; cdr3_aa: CASIGGGWTGELFF
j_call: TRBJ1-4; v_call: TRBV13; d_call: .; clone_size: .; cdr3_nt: TGTGCCAGCAGTCCCGGGACAACGAGAGGTGAAAAACTGTTTTTT; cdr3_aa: CASSPGTTRGEKLFF
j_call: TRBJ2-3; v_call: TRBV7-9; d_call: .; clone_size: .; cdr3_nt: TGTGCCAGCAGCACCCCCCCGGACAGCACAGATACGCAGTATTTT; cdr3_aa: CASSTPPDSTDTQYF
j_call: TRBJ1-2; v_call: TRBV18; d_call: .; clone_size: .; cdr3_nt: TGTGCCAGCTCACCACCGTCTAAACAGGATAATTACACCTTC; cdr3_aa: CASSPPSKQDNYTF
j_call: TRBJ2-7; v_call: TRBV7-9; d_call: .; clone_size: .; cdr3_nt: TGTGCCAGCACCCCTTTTGGGGGCTCCTACGAGCAGTACTTC; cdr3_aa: CASTPFGGSYEQYF
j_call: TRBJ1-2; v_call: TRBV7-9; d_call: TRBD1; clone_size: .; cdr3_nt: TGTGCCAGCGGCCCTAACAGGGGAGTAGGCTATGGCTACATCTTC; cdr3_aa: CASGPNRGVGYGYIF
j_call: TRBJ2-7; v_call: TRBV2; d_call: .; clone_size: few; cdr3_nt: TGTGCCAGCACTCTTAAGACAGGTTACGAGCAGTACTTC; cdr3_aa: CASTLKTGYEQYF
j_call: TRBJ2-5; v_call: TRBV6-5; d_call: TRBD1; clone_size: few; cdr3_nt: TGTGCCAGCAGTTACTCGGGGACAGGGGGCGCGACCCAGTACTTC; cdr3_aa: CASSYSGTGGATQYF
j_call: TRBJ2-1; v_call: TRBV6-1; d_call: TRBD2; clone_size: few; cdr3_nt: TGTGCCAGCAGTTGGAGCGGGGGGGCCTGGGAGCAGTTCTTC; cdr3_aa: CASSWSGGAWEQFF
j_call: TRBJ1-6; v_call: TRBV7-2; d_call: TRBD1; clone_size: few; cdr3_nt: TGTGCCAGCAGCGCGGGACAGGGGTGGAATTCACCCCTCCACTTT; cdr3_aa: CASSAGQGWNSPLHF
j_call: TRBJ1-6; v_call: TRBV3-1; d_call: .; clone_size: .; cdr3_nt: TGTGCCAGCAGCCAAACCCACCGAACGAATTCACCCCTCCACTTT; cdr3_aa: CASSQTHRTNSPLHF
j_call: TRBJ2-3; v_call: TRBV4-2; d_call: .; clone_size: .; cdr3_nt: TGTGCCAGCAGCCAAGGATCGCTTCAGGGCTATCCCACAGATACGCAGTATTTT; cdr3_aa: CASSQGSLQGYPTDTQYF
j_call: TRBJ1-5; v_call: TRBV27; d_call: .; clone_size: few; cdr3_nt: TGTGCCAGCAGTCCCGTGCCCAGGGGATTCAATCAGCCCCAGCATTTT; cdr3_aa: CASSPVPRGFNQPQHF
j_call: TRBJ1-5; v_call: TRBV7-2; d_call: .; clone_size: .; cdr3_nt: TGTGCCAGCAGCTTAGATCCGGGGAATCAGCCCCAGCATTTT; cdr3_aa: CASSLDPGNQPQHF
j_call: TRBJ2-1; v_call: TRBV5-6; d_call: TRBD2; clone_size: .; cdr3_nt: TGTGCCAGCAGCTTAGTGGGGGGGGATGAGCAGTTCTTC; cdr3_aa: CASSLVGGDEQFF
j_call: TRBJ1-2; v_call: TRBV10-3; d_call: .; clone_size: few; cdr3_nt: TGTGCCATCAGTAGACAGGAGGGCGGCTACACCTTC; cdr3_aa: CAISRQEGGYTF